The TCR beta chain under discussion was sequenced for a study of T cell repertoires in cytomegalovirus infection (dated by TCRdb to about 2019). About the full investigation: Alongside well-studied HLA-B-restricted epitopes, the peptide stimulations were aimed at recently identified HLA-C-restricted CMV epitopes, whose presentation resists viral immunomodulation. The HLA type of each donor mattered for the analysis, because public TCR beta signatures pointed to carriage of CMV infection along with the matching HLA type.

The sequencer was an Illumina HiSeq 1500. Through fastp at Q25 and MiXCR, TCRdb rebuilt clones from the public reads, retaining in-frame beta chains. All rows with the same CDR3 protein become a single entry with the most common DNA and genes. In this sample the table shows 20,000 to 25,000 distinct CDR3 sequences, approximately 46% of which occur a single time. The ten biggest clones cover just under 95% of the sample. Overall study results and their limits: The ex vivo response was dominated by HLA-C-restricted CMV-specific TCR beta clonotypes, and the single most frequent clonotype in two of eight donors was supplied by these HLA-C-restricted clonotypes. Cumulative frequency of public TCR beta family members discriminated carriers of CMV infection plus the relevant HLA type in this cohort and an independent approximately 370-donor cohort.

Worth noting for this clonotype: No cognate antigen has been identified for it. No clone much larger than this one lies a single base away; base qualities are absent.

Reading the label with the study, this specimen's treatment or condition is: in vitro stimulation with specific CMV peptide epitopes to enrich CMV-specific T cells. Germline trimming amounts to 4 bases on V and 6 bases on J, with 7 as the count of junction bases outside the gene matches. The germline V gene provides CDR1 SGHRS and CDR2 YFSETQ. Measured from the cysteine to the phenylalanine, the CDR3 is 14 residues long. Just CDR3 DNA is preserved here, 42 bases in frame from base 1. The TCR originated in a human donor in good health (CMV status not recorded). Some clones in this sample may be carry-over from other donors' samples. The chain couples TRBV5-1 to TRBJ2-3; 8 bases in the junction line up with TRBD1. The sample here was CD8+ T cells from cultured PBMCs, taken from culture after CMV antigen stimulation. The CDR3 protein is CASSPTGDRDTQYF. The DNA sequence is TGCGCCAGCAGCCCGACGGGGGACAGGGATACGCAGTATTTT. Beyond the CDR3, the reference TRBV5-1 and TRBJ2-3 genes provide the residues; the full variable domain reads: KAGVTQTPRYLIKTRGQQVTLSCSPISGHRSVSWYQQTPGQGLQFLFEYFSETQRNKGNFPGRFSGRQFSNSRSEMNVSTLELGDSALYLCASSPTGDRDTQYFGPGTRLTVL.